This TCR beta chain was recorded in a study of cytomegalovirus exposure and HLA in healthy donors. V was trimmed by 2 bases and J by 7 bases, leaving 12 bases between them. This CDR3 is 14 amino acids long. Looked up from germline, CDR1 is SGHTA and CDR2 is FQGNSA. Primers included in the PCR were 60 Vbeta and 13 Jbeta primers. Profiled with immunoSEQ multiplex PCR; TCRdb holds only in-frame clones, not every one. The sample carries around 140,000 clones, 75% to 80% recorded once. The source is a woman in her fifties or sixties in good health and CMV-seronegative. Sequencing was carried out using PBMCs. V and J are TRBV7-2 and TRBJ2-1; D is perhaps TRBD2 (5 bases). CDR3 sequence (DNA): TGTGCCAGCAGCTTATTCCCTAGCCCTAATGAGCAGTTCTTC. Amino acids: CASSLFPSPNEQFF.